What follows are 14 T cell receptor beta chains derived from one specimen sequenced in a study of cytomegalovirus exposure and HLA in healthy donors (dated by TCRdb to the late 2010s). Library preparation used the immunoSEQ multiplex PCR assay. The multiplex PCR relied on a mix of 60 forward primers for TCR Vbeta segments and 13 reverse primers for TCR Jbeta segments. TCRdb retrieved this table from immuneACCESS and kept in-frame rearrangements only. Not all clones are present; in checked studies, unresolved V genes account for under half, and no reason is known for the remainder. Within this sample are 150,000 to 200,000 clones, with more than 75% of them counted one time only. Approximately 1.5% of the sample lies in the top ten. Sequenced material: PBMCs. All receptors derive from a girl aged 5-17 years in good health and CMV-seropositive.

The chain combines TRBV7-9 with TRBJ2-7, with 12 bases identical to TRBD2. Germline assignment: CDR1 SEHNR and CDR2 FQNEAQ (reference sequence). V shed 4 bases and J 2 bases; nucleotides not matched to a gene: 0. The CDR3 runs to 14 residues. The CDR3 region is CASSSSGRAYEQYF. DNA for the CDR3: TGTGCCAGCAGCTCTAGCGGGAGGGCCTACGAGCAGTACTTC.

This clone showed up just a few times. The chain uses TRBV5-1 and TRBJ2-7; 13 positions match TRBD2. Germline V gives CDR1 SGHRS, CDR2 YFSETQ. V shed 4 bases and J 3 bases; nucleotides not matched to a gene: 4. This CDR3 contains 15 residues. The CDR3 here is CASSVGTSGDYEQYF. Written as DNA, the CDR3 is TGCGCCAGCAGCGTCGGGACTAGCGGGGACTACGAGCAGTACTTC.

A single count supports this clone. The CDR3 bases are TGTGCCATCAGGAGGACAGGGAATGAGCAGTTCTTC. This codes for CAIRRTGNEQFF. The chain uses TRBV10-3 and TRBJ2-7; 8 positions agree with TRBD1. The J call could be wrong; TRBJ2-1 is a better fit for the DNA end. Germline values: CDR1 ENHRY, CDR2 SYGVKD. This CDR3 has 12 residues.

As DNA, the CDR3 is TGTGCCAGCAGTCCCACCGGGAGGGCAGAAAATGAGCAGTTCTTC. It translates to CASSPTGRAENEQFF. The chain links TRBV6-5 to TRBJ2-1; TRBD2 matches 8 bases. J was trimmed by 7 bases and V by 5 bases; bases with no gene match: 10. The CDR3 is made up of 15 amino acids. CDR1 and CDR2 (germline): MNHEY, SVGAGI.

This sequence joins TRBV11-2 and TRBJ1-1, with D maybe TRBD1 (5 bases). The germline V gene has CDR1 SGHAT and CDR2 FQNNGV. Between the trimmed V and J ends, which lost 5 bases and 1 base, there was a span of 11 bases. The CDR3 covers 14 residues. Written as DNA, the CDR3 is TGTGCCAGCAGCCAGGACAAGGCGAACACTGAAGCTTTCTTT. Residues: CASSQDKANTEAFF.

This rearrangement joins TRBV5-1 to TRBJ2-7, with 7 bases that match TRBD1. V trimming: 4 bases; J trimming: 0 bases; junction bases outside the gene matches: 7. The CDR3 has 15 residues. Germline V lookup: CDR1 SGHRS, CDR2 YFSETQ. This CDR3 is CASSRLGDSSYEQYF. For the CDR3, the DNA is TGCGCCAGCAGCCGCCTAGGGGACAGCTCCTACGAGCAGTACTTC.

The chain carries TRBV19 and TRBJ2-1; the D gene is possibly TRBD1 (6 bases). V was pared by 7 bases and J by 0 bases, with 13 bases between. This CDR3 has 15 amino acids. Germline CDR1 LNHDA, CDR2 SQIVND (reference sequence). The chain's CDR3 is CASMPDRYSYNEQFF. The CDR3 DNA is TGTGCCAGTATGCCAGACAGGTACTCCTACAATGAGCAGTTCTTC.

CDR3 sequence (DNA): TGTGCCAGCAGTTTGGTTCAGGGGGAAGGTTCGGACACTGAAGCTTTCTTT. Translating it yields CASSLVQGEGSDTEAFF. The chain has TRBV28 and TRBJ1-1; TRBD1 matches 7 bases. Germline V gene lookup returns CDR1 MDHEN and CDR2 SYDVKM. This CDR3 spans 17 amino acids. Losses at the gene ends were 3 bases for V and 3 bases for J; bases not matched to a gene: 13.

This rearrangement joins TRBV7-3 to TRBJ2-1, with D possibly matching TRBD2 (5 bases). Germline CDR1 SGHTA, CDR2 FQGTGA. The germline V and J ends were trimmed by 0 bases and 0 bases, with 6 bases remaining between them. The CDR3 is 15 residues long. CDR3 amino acids: CASSLTGSSYNEQFF. The CDR3 DNA sequence: TGTGCCAGCAGCTTAACTGGGAGCTCCTACAATGAGCAGTTCTTC.

This clone has just a few counts. This rearrangement joins TRBV5-6 to TRBJ2-5, with TRBD2 matching 12 bases. This CDR3 comprises 19 residues. V shed 4 bases, J shed 4 bases, and the junction held 17 bases outside the gene matches. Germline CDR1 and CDR2: SGHDT and YYEEEE. The CDR3 DNA follows: TGTGCCAGCAGCCAACAGGGGACCCGGACTAGCGGGGAAGGAGAGACCCAGTACTTC. It specifies CASSQQGTRTSGEGETQYF.

The chain uses TRBV7-2 and TRBJ2-7; D possibly corresponds to TRBD2 (6 bases). The CDR3 is 15 amino acids. V lost 2 bases and J 5 bases, leaving 16 bases between the germline ends. From germline, CDR1 is SGHTA and CDR2 FQGNSA. CDR3 sequence reads: CASSLYGRGVDEQYF. The CDR3 DNA follows: TGTGCCAGCAGCTTATACGGGAGAGGGGTCGACGAGCAGTACTTC. Full variable domain (outside the CDR3, taken from reference TRBV7-2 and TRBJ2-7): GAGVSQSPSNKVTEKGKDVELRCDPISGHTALYWYRQSLGQGLEFLIYFQGNSAPDKSGLPSDRFSAERTGGSVSTLTIQRTQQEDSAVYLCASSLYGRGVDEQYFGPGTRLTVT.

The chain joins TRBV10-3 to TRBJ2-5; TRBD2 matches at 15 bases. Looked up from germline, CDR1 is ENHRY and CDR2 is SYGVKD. This CDR3 is built from 20 residues. V lost 6 bases and J lost 5; bases outside the gene matches: 19. The CDR3 sequence: CAIRPDLGTSGRSEVETQYF. CDR3 nucleotide sequence: TGTGCCATCAGGCCCGACCTGGGGACTAGCGGGAGGTCGGAGGTTGAGACCCAGTACTTC.

The chain links TRBV5-4 to TRBJ1-2; TRBD1 matches at 10 bases. Trimming took 4 bases from V and 4 from J; bases not matched to a gene: 7. Germline V lookup: CDR1 SGHNT, CDR2 YYREEE (reference sequence). The CDR3 runs 15 residues. For the CDR3, the DNA is TGTGCCAGCAGCCGAGGGACAGGGGAAGCCTATGGCTACACCTTC. It encodes CASSRGTGEAYGYTF.

CDR3 loop: CASSDRGGGGSFNEQFF. Here the CDR3 DNA reads TGTGCCAGCAGTGACAGGGGAGGCGGGGGGTCGTTCAATGAGCAGTTCTTC. This chain joins TRBV6-1 and TRBJ2-1; 8 bases are a match to TRBD2. CDR3 length equals 17 residues. The V segment lost 3 bases and the J segment 6 bases; nucleotides outside the gene matches: 13. Germline CDR1 MNHNS, CDR2 SASEGT.